The 10 T cell receptor beta chains presented below share a single source sample, sequenced in a study of identical twins (dated by TCRdb to 2016 to 2018). The library was prepared using 5' RACE. TCRdb lists the instrument as Illumina HiSeq 2000. TCRdb ran its own pipeline on the public reads, namely fastp trimming at Q25 and MiXCR clone calling, and kept in-frame beta chains. Identical CDR3 proteins give one entry, which carries the most common genes and DNA. The sample data list 500,000 or so distinct CDR3 sequences, and 13% to 15% of these were observed just once. The ten most abundant clones make up 0.95% to 1% of the sample. This sample was also put to use in a study of yellow fever vaccine responses in identical twins.

The sample consisted of CD4+ T cells sorted from blood. The receptors shown here come from a woman between 18 and 30 years old in good health.

This chain uses TRBV20-1 with TRBJ2-1, with TRBD2 as a possible D gene (6 bases). This CDR3 is 15 amino acids long. Trimming took off 0 bases at V and 8 bases at J, with 17 bases between the two ends. Germline V gene data show CDR1 as DFQATT and CDR2 as SNEGSKA (reference sequence). The CDR3 sequence: CSARDSLANWDEQFF. In nucleotides, the CDR3 is TGCAGTGCTAGAGATAGCCTAGCGAATTGGGATGAGCAGTTCTTC.

In this sample, this clonotype turned up a few times. V and J are TRBV11-2 and TRBJ2-1; 8 positions agree with TRBD2. V lost 2 bases and J lost 5; bases outside the gene matches: 14. This CDR3 is 18 amino acids long. Germline assignment: CDR1 SGHAT and CDR2 FQNNGV. In nucleotides, the CDR3 is TGTGCCAGCAGCTTATCCATGTTTCGGGAGGGAGCGAACAATGAGCAGTTCTTC. It encodes CASSLSMFREGANNEQFF.

The chain recombines TRBV6-1 with TRBJ1-2; D gene unclear. The CDR3 extends over 14 amino acids. Deletions cut 6 bases from V and 8 bases from J, with 19 bases between. Germline CDR1 is MNHNS and CDR2 is SASEGT. CDR3 DNA sequence: TGTGCCAGCAGGGCAGCTCTATCAATATTGGGCTACACCTTC. Protein sequence: CASRAALSILGYTF.

This clonotype was found many times. The rearrangement joins TRBV12-3 or TRBV12-4 to TRBJ1-2; D uncertain. The CDR3 runs 16 residues. Trimming left V 6 bases short and J 0 bases short, with 17 bases between. The CDR3 region has the DNA TGTGCCAGCAGCCTAAACCAGAGACGGCCTAACTATGGCTACACCTTC. Its protein is CASSLNQRRPNYGYTF.

CDR3: CASSLDGRLNTGELFF. In DNA form, the CDR3 reads TGTGCCAGCAGCTTAGATGGGAGGTTAAACACCGGGGAGCTGTTTTTT. J is TRBJ2-2 and V is TRBV7-2, with D possibly matching TRBD2 (6 bases). CDR1 is SGHTA and CDR2 is FQGNSA in the germline V gene. The V gene lost 1 base and the J gene lost 2 bases, with 11 bases spanning the gap. This CDR3 has 16 amino acids. The whole variable domain, filled in from reference TRBV7-2 and TRBJ2-2, reads GAGVSQSPSNKVTEKGKDVELRCDPISGHTALYWYRQSLGQGLEFLIYFQGNSAPDKSGLPSDRFSAERTGGSVSTLTIQRTQQEDSAVYLCASSLDGRLNTGELFFGEGSRLTVL.

The gene calls are TRBV28 and TRBJ2-7; 8 nucleotides match TRBD1. The CDR3 is made up of 14 amino acids. Germline trimming cut 5 bases from V and 5 bases from J; bases unmatched to any gene: 8. Germline loops: CDR1 MDHEN, CDR2 SYDVKM. The CDR3 nucleotides are TGTGCCAGCAGTGACAGGGGCCGCGCCCACGAGCAGTACTTC. Translating gives CASSDRGRAHEQYF. Combining the CDR3 with reference TRBV28 and TRBJ2-7 gives the whole variable domain DVKVTQSSRYLVKRTGEKVFLECVQDMDHENMFWYRQDPGLGLRLIYFSYDVKMKEKGDIPEGYSVSREKKERFSLILESASTNQTSMYLCASSDRGRAHEQYFGPGTRLTVT.

This clonotype was counted only a few times. This chain connects TRBV7-2 to TRBJ2-4; 16 nucleotides align to TRBD2. The CDR3 has 16 amino acids. The ends lost 5 bases at V and 7 bases at J; junction bases unmatched: 5. Germline values: CDR1 SGHTA, CDR2 FQGNSA. DNA for the CDR3: TGTGCCAGCAGCCCGGGACTAGCGGGAGGGGAGAACATTCAGTACTTC. It specifies CASSPGLAGGENIQYF.

The rearrangement links TRBV12-3 or TRBV12-4 to TRBJ1-1; unclear D gene. CDR3 length equals 14 residues. The V end lost 6 bases, the J end lost 4 bases, and 15 bases lay between the germline ends. CDR3 amino acids: CASSPVSGFTEAFF. CDR3 nucleotide sequence: TGTGCCAGCAGCCCCGTCTCGGGGTTCACTGAAGCTTTCTTT.

This clonotype was observed a handful of times. J is TRBJ1-1 and V is TRBV5-1; D is ambiguous. Deletions cut 2 bases from V and 5 bases from J, with 10 bases between. Germline CDR1 and CDR2: SGHRS and YFSETQ. This CDR3 has 13 residues. CDR3 sequence reads: CASSLGSLTEAFF. The CDR3 DNA is TGCGCCAGCAGCTTAGGTAGTTTGACTGAAGCTTTCTTT.

This chain connects TRBV6-2 or TRBV6-3 to TRBJ2-7, with a possible D match to TRBD2 (6 bases). CDR1 MNHEY and CDR2 SVGEGT come from the germline V gene. The CDR3 extends over 13 amino acids. V lost 2 bases, J lost 7 bases, and 12 bases lay in between. CDR3 sequence reads: CASSYTGGREQYF. The CDR3 DNA follows: TGTGCCAGCAGTTACACCGGAGGGCGGGAGCAGTACTTC.